This T cell receptor (beta chain) emerged from a study of shared clonotypes between healthy human individuals. Clones were sequenced by immunoSEQ multiplex PCR, and TCRdb holds only the in-frame ones, with some missing. The data hold about 2.4 million clones, with around 90% observed a single time. The CDR3 is made up of 14 amino acids. V lost 4 bases and J 2 bases, leaving 11 bases between the germline ends. CDR1 is SGHRS, CDR2 YFSETQ, per germline. The rearrangement links TRBV5-1 to TRBJ2-3; either TRBD1 or TRBD2 may fit D (5 bases each). What was sequenced was naive CD4+ T cells sorted from blood. Subset here: CD45RA+ positively selected. The sequence came from a young man in good health. CDR3 nucleotides: TGCGCCAGCAGCCCGGGACGGGACACAGATACGCAGTATTTT. Protein: CASSPGRDTDTQYF. Supplemented by reference TRBV5-1 and TRBJ2-3, the full variable domain reads KAGVTQTPRYLIKTRGQQVTLSCSPISGHRSVSWYQQTPGQGLQFLFEYFSETQRNKGNFPGRFSGRQFSNSRSEMNVSTLELGDSALYLCASSPGRDTDTQYFGPGTRLTVL.